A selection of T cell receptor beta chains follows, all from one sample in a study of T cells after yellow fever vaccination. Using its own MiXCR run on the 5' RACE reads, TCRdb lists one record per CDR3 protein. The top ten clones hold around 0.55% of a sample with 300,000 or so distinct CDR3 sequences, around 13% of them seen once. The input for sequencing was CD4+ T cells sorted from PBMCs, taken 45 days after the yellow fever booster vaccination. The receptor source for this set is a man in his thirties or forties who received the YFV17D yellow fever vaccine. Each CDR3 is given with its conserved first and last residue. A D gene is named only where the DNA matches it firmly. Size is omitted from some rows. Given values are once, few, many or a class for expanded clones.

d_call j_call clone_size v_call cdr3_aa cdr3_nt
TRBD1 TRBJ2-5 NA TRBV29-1 CSVVQGALETQYF TGCAGCGTTGTGCAGGGGGCTTTGGAGACCCAGTACTTC
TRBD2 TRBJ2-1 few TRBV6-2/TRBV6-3 CASSYSTTSGRGVNEQFF TGTGCCAGCAGTTACTCGACGACTAGCGGGAGGGGGGTCAATGAGCAGTTCTTC
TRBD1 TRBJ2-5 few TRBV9 CASSRQGNEETQYF TGTGCCAGCAGCAGACAGGGGAATGAAGAGACCCAGTACTTC
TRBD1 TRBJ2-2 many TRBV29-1 CSADRGGVFGELFF TGCAGCGCCGACAGGGGTGGGGTTTTCGGGGAGCTGTTTTTT
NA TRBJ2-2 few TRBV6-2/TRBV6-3 CASSPTLGVGGELFF TGTGCCAGCAGTCCCACGCTGGGGGTGGGCGGGGAGCTGTTTTTT
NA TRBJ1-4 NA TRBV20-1 CSARSVIEVEKLFF TGCAGTGCTAGAAGCGTGATTGAGGTGGAAAAACTGTTTTTT
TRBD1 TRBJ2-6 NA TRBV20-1 CSARDSTGPNVLTF TGCAGTGCTAGAGACTCGACAGGGCCGAACGTCCTGACTTTC
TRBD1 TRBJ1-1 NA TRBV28 CACSPGQPKTEAFF TGTGCCTGCAGCCCGGGACAGCCGAAAACTGAAGCTTTCTTT
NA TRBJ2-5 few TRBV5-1 CASSTRTTQYF TGCGCCAGCAGCACTCGGACGACCCAGTACTTC
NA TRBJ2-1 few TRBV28 CASSLYPNGSSYNEQFF TGTGCCAGCAGTTTATACCCTAACGGGAGTTCCTACAATGAGCAGTTCTTC
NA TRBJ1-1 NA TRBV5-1 CASSFSDRVNTEAFF TGCGCCAGCAGCTTCAGCGACAGAGTGAACACTGAAGCTTTCTTT
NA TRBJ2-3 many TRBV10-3 CAISEGARTDTQYF TGTGCCATCAGTGAGGGAGCCCGCACAGATACGCAGTATTTT
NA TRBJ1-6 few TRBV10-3 CAISEGRGSSPLHF TGTGCCATCAGTGAGGGCAGGGGAAGTTCACCCCTCCACTTT
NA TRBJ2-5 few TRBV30 CACHRDSYQETQYF TGTGCCTGCCACCGGGACTCGTACCAAGAGACCCAGTACTTC
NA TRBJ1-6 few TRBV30 CAWSAVGGTLHF TGTGCCTGGAGTGCCGTAGGAGGGACCCTCCACTTT
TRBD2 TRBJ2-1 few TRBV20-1 CSAGGASGRLFVNEQFF TGCAGTGCTGGGGGGGCTAGCGGGAGACTTTTTGTCAATGAGCAGTTCTTC
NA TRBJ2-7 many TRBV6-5 CASSYGGTQAYEQYF TGTGCCAGCAGTTACGGGGGGACACAAGCCTACGAGCAGTACTTC
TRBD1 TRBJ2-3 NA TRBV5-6 CASSFGTGGQYF TGTGCTAGCAGCTTTGGGACAGGGGGGCAGTATTTT
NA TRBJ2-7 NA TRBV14 CASSLYREQYF TGTGCCAGCAGCCTCTACAGAGAGCAGTACTTC
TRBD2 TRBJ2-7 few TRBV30 CAWRLAGSYEQYF TGTGCCTGGAGACTAGCGGGTTCCTACGAGCAGTACTTC
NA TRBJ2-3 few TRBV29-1 CSVTGTPGLTDTQYF TGCAGCGTTACCGGGACACCGGGACTCACAGATACGCAGTATTTT
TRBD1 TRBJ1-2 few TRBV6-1 CASRETGAGLYGYTF TGTGCCAGCAGGGAGACAGGGGCCGGCCTCTATGGCTACACCTTC
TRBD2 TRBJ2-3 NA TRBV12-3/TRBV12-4 CASSLGLAVPDTQYF TGTGCCAGCAGTTTAGGGCTAGCGGTCCCAGATACGCAGTATTTT
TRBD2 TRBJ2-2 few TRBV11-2 CASSHTSGSGAGELFF TGTGCCAGCAGCCATACCAGCGGGAGTGGCGCCGGGGAGCTGTTTTTT
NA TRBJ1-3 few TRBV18 CASSTPDSALQITGNTIYF TGTGCCAGCTCAACCCCGGACAGCGCCCTCCAAATAACTGGAAACACCATATATTTT
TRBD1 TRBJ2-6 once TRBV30 CAWGTGFVSGANVLTF TGTGCCTGGGGGACAGGGTTCGTTTCTGGGGCCAACGTCCTGACTTTC
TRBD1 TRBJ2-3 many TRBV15 CATSRVGRQDRVFGDTQYF TGTGCCACCAGCAGAGTCGGCAGACAGGACAGGGTGTTTGGAGATACGCAGTATTTT
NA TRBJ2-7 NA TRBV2 CASSPGPGSPEQYF TGTGCCAGCTCCCCAGGGCCAGGGTCCCCCGAGCAGTACTTC
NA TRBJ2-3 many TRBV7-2 CASHQGWTVTNTQYF TGTGCCAGCCATCAGGGGTGGACAGTCACCAATACGCAGTATTTT
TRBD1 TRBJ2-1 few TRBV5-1 CASRPTGSYNEQFF TGCGCCAGCAGGCCGACAGGGTCCTACAATGAGCAGTTCTTC
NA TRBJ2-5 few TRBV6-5 CASSLGSSQQTQYF TGTGCCAGCAGTTTGGGCAGCTCACAACAGACCCAGTACTTC
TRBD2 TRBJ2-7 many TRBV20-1 CSARDPSGRSSYEQYF TGCAGTGCTAGAGATCCAAGCGGGAGAAGCTCCTACGAGCAGTACTTC
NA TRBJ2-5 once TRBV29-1 CSVSPNNQETQYF TGCAGCGTTTCGCCAAATAACCAAGAGACCCAGTACTTC
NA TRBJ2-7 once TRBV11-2 CASSLSPPVSTGSYEQYF TGTGCCAGCAGCTTATCACCCCCCGTATCGACAGGTTCCTACGAGCAGTACTTC
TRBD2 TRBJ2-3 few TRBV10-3 CAIKESSGRPTDTQYF TGTGCCATCAAGGAGTCTAGCGGGAGACCCACAGATACGCAGTATTTT
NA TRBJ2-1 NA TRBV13 CASSQSLGDEQFF TGTGCCAGCAGCCAGAGTCTGGGCGATGAGCAGTTCTTC
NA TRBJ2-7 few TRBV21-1 CASSKDWWTYEQYF TGTGCCAGCAGCAAAGACTGGTGGACCTACGAGCAGTACTTC
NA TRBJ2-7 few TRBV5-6 CASSLSGTYEQYF TGTGCCAGCAGCTTGTCAGGGACCTACGAGCAGTACTTC
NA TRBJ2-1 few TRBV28 CASTETYNEQFF TGTGCCAGCACGGAGACCTACAATGAGCAGTTCTTC
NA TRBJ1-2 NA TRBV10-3 CAISVQGEGYTF TGTGCCATCAGTGTCCAGGGCGAAGGCTACACCTTC
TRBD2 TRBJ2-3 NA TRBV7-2 CAGAGGRTDTQYF TGTGCCGGAGCGGGGGGCCGCACAGATACGCAGTATTTT
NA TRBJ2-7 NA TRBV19 CASSRWTRDMSYEQYF TGTGCCAGTAGTAGATGGACCCGGGACATGTCCTACGAGCAGTACTTC
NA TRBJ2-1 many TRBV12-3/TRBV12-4 CASSLRGSYNEQFF TGTGCCAGCAGTCTCCGGGGCTCCTACAATGAGCAGTTCTTC
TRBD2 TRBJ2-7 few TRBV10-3 CAIGGDYEQYF TGTGCCATCGGGGGGGACTACGAGCAGTACTTC
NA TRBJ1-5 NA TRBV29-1 CSVASTGNSNQPQHF TGCAGCGTCGCCTCTACAGGGAATAGCAATCAGCCCCAGCATTTT
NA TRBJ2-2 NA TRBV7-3 CASSPPGPVGGSGELFF TGTGCCAGCAGCCCCCCGGGACCAGTGGGAGGTTCCGGGGAGCTGTTTTTT
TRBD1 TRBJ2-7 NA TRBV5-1 CASSLSPGQGNYEQYF TGCGCCAGCAGCTTGTCGCCGGGACAGGGAAACTACGAGCAGTACTTC
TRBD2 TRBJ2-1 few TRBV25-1 CASGGSLAGEVDEQFF TGTGCCAGCGGGGGTTCACTAGCGGGAGAAGTAGATGAGCAGTTCTTC
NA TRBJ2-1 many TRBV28 CAAAGWKDNEQFF TGTGCAGCCGCTGGATGGAAGGACAATGAGCAGTTCTTC